The 19 T cell receptor beta chains below come from one sample, sequenced in a study of blood T cell repertoires in COVID-19. The repertoire was sequenced with immunoSEQ multiplex PCR; TCRdb's copy has only in-frame clones and lacks some. The table records about 70,000 clones, 60% to 80% of them present only once. The sequencing sample was made of peripheral blood. These receptors were obtained from a woman aged 60-70 years with acute or convalescent COVID-19.

V gene TRBV6-5 combines with J gene TRBJ2-7; D remains unclear. Germline V gene data show CDR1 as MNHEY and CDR2 as SVGAGI. This CDR3 has 11 residues. V lost 5 bases, J lost 5 bases, and 7 bases lay in between. The CDR3 DNA follows: TGTGCCAGCAGTAAACTCCACGAGCAGTACTTC. It is translated as CASSKLHEQYF.

The CDR3 reads CASSLKQGPYEQYF. CDR3 sequence (DNA): TGTGCCAGCAGTTTAAAGCAGGGGCCCTACGAGCAGTACTTC. The J gene is TRBJ2-7, the V gene TRBV27; possibly TRBD1 for D (6 bases). Germline CDR1 reads MNHEY; CDR2 reads SMNVEV (reference sequence). Trimming removed 2 bases at V and 2 bases at J, with 10 bases between. The CDR3 totals 14 residues.

V is TRBV19 and J is TRBJ1-2; no clear D gene. The germline CDR1 and CDR2 sequences are LNHDA and SQIVND (reference sequence). CDR3 length: 14 amino acids. The V end lost 3 bases, the J end lost 4 bases, and 12 bases lay between the germline ends. CDR3 amino acids: CASSIRPRGYGYTF. CDR3 bases: TGTGCCAGTAGTATCCGTCCTCGGGGCTATGGCTACACCTTC. Complete variable domain (other parts from reference TRBV19 and TRBJ1-2): DGGITQSPKYLFRKEGQNVTLSCEQNLNHDAMYWYRQDPGQGLRLIYYSQIVNDFQKGDIAEGYSVSREKKESFPLTVTSAQKNPTAFYLCASSIRPRGYGYTFGSGTRLTVV.

The chain recombines TRBV5-8 with TRBJ1-1; weak D call: TRBD1 (5 bases). Per the germline V gene, CDR1 is SGHTS and CDR2 is YDEGEE. The CDR3 runs 11 residues. V lost 4 bases, J lost 8 bases, and 9 bases lay in between. CDR3 protein: CASSPRTEAFF. The DNA for the CDR3 is TGTGCCAGCAGCCCCAGGACAGAAGCTTTCTTT.

V is TRBV9 and J is TRBJ2-2; TRBD1 matches at 9 bases. The trim removed 5 bases at V and 1 base at J, leaving 3 bases unmatched. Germline V gene lookup returns CDR1 SGDLS and CDR2 YYNGEE. This CDR3 is built from 15 residues. The CDR3 sequence: CASRGTGLNTGELFF. CDR3 in DNA: TGTGCCAGCAGAGGGACAGGGTTGAACACCGGGGAGCTGTTTTTT.

This clone was seen only a few times. The chain has TRBV5-5 and TRBJ1-2; D unresolved. The CDR3 length is 12 residues. Germline assignment: CDR1 SGHKS and CDR2 YYEKEE (reference sequence). V was pared by 0 bases and J by 7 bases, with 7 bases between. CDR3 protein: CASSLGQFGYTF. The CDR3 DNA reads TGTGCCAGCAGCTTGGGGCAATTTGGCTACACCTTC.

V and J are TRBV6-5 and TRBJ2-1, with D tentatively TRBD1 (6 bases). Trimming pared 4 bases from V and 0 bases from J, leaving 13 bases between. This CDR3 spans 16 amino acids. CDR1 is MNHEY, CDR2 SVGAGI, per germline. CDR3 sequence: CASSSGGLSSYNEQFF. The CDR3, as DNA: TGTGCCAGCAGTTCTGGGGGCCTGAGCTCCTACAATGAGCAGTTCTTC.

The rearrangement links TRBV5-1 to TRBJ2-7; possibly TRBD2 for D (6 bases). Per the germline V gene, CDR1 is SGHRS and CDR2 is YFSETQ. V was cut by 2 bases and J by 3 bases, with 12 bases left in between. CDR3 size: 14 residues. In DNA form, the CDR3 reads TGCGCCAGCAGCTTAAGTGGGGGGTACTACGAGCAGTACTTC. Translating gives CASSLSGGYYEQYF.

The V gene is TRBV27, the J gene TRBJ2-5; TRBD2 matches 8 bases. The J segment lost 3 bases and the V segment lost 5 bases, leaving 8 bases of the junction unmatched. Germline-derived CDR1 and CDR2 are MNHEY and SMNVEV (reference sequence). The CDR3 length is 15 residues. Here the CDR3 reads CASSTPGTSKETQYF. CDR3 bases: TGTGCCAGCAGTACTCCAGGGACTAGTAAAGAGACCCAGTACTTC.

This rearrangement joins TRBV5-1 to TRBJ1-1; 7 positions match TRBD1. This CDR3 is built from 14 residues. CDR1 and CDR2 from the germline V gene are SGHRS and YFSETQ. Trimming at V came to 6 bases and at J to 7 bases, leaving 12 bases not matched to a gene. The CDR3 spells CASTTQGGLGEAFF. DNA for the CDR3: TGCGCCAGCACGACTCAGGGGGGTTTGGGTGAAGCTTTCTTT.

The V call is TRBV2, the J call TRBJ2-2, with TRBD1 as a possible D gene (5 bases). V lost 7 bases and J lost 4, with 7 bases in between. Germline CDR1 and CDR2: SNHLY and FYNNEI. This CDR3 spans 12 amino acids. The CDR3 nucleotides are TGTGCCAGCAATACAGGCACCGGGGAGCTGTTTTTT. Translation gives CASNTGTGELFF.

This chain joins TRBV28 and TRBJ2-5, with 7 bases that match TRBD2. V shed 4 bases and J 4 bases; nucleotides not matched to a gene: 9. CDR1 is MDHEN and CDR2 is SYDVKM in the germline V gene. The CDR3 runs to 15 residues. The CDR3 spells CASSSPRAGVETQYF. DNA of the CDR3: TGTGCCAGCAGTTCCCCCCGGGCGGGGGTAGAGACCCAGTACTTC. Looking up the rest from reference TRBV28 and TRBJ2-5 gives the full variable domain: DVKVTQSSRYLVKRTGEKVFLECVQDMDHENMFWYRQDPGLGLRLIYFSYDVKMKEKGDIPEGYSVSREKKERFSLILESASTNQTSMYLCASSSPRAGVETQYFGPGTRLLVL.

In this sample, this clone turned up once. In nucleotides, the CDR3 is TGCGCCAGCAGCCAAGAATCTAGGACAGGGGCGAAGCTCCACTTT. Protein product: CASSQESRTGAKLHF. The V gene is TRBV4-3, the J gene TRBJ1-6, with 9 bases lining up with TRBD1. Germline CDR1 LGHNA, CDR2 YSLEER. V gave up 0 bases and J gave up 16 bases; unmatched junction bases: 10. The CDR3 runs to 15 residues.

This chain links TRBV5-1 with TRBJ2-7; 8 bases are shared with TRBD1. V shed 4 bases, J shed 6 bases, and the junction held 9 bases outside the gene matches. The length of the CDR3 is 14 residues. CDR1 is SGHRS and CDR2 is YFSETQ in the germline V gene. DNA of the CDR3: TGCGCCAGCAGCCCGACCGGACAGGGTGTCGAGCAGTACTTC. This encodes CASSPTGQGVEQYF.

This chain joins TRBV6-2 or TRBV6-3 and TRBJ1-1; D unclear. The CDR3 consists of 13 residues. Trimming cost V 6 bases and J 5 bases, with 13 bases left between them. Germline CDR1 is MNHEY and CDR2 is SVGEGT. This CDR3 reads CASSLSRETEAFF. CDR3 DNA: TGTGCCAGCAGCCTCAGCCGGGAAACTGAAGCTTTCTTT.

The chain links TRBV27 to TRBJ2-5; D might be TRBD1 (5 bases). V lost 1 base to trimming and J lost 2 bases, with 11 bases between them. The germline gives CDR1 MNHEY, CDR2 SMNVEV (reference sequence). The CDR3 runs to 15 residues. In DNA, the CDR3 is TGTGCCAGCAGTTTATTCGGCCGACAGCAAGAGACCCAGTACTTC. It is translated as CASSLFGRQQETQYF.

Worth noting for this clone: This specimen includes other DNA sequences encoding the same CDR3. The rearrangement links TRBV7-2 to TRBJ2-7, with a possible D match to TRBD1 (5 bases). CDR1 and CDR2 from the germline V gene are SGHTA and FQGNSA. The CDR3 sequence is 13 residues long. V gave up 3 bases and J gave up 3 bases, with 9 bases separating them. CDR3 coding DNA: TGTGCCAGCAGCTTCGGCCAGGGCTACGAGCAGTACTTC. Its translation is CASSFGQGYEQYF.

The chain joins TRBV3-1 (or the pseudogene TRBV3-2) to TRBJ2-4, with TRBD2 matching 13 bases. Looked up from germline, CDR1 is LGHDT and CDR2 is YNNKEL (reference sequence). V was pared by 0 bases and J by 0 bases, with 11 bases of the junction left unmatched. The CDR3 has 21 amino acids. CDR3 sequence: CASSQDPYRLAGGLAKNIQYF. The CDR3 bases are TGTGCCAGCAGCCAAGATCCTTACCGACTAGCGGGGGGACTAGCCAAAAACATTCAGTACTTC.

A few counts support this clone. The rearrangement joins TRBV19 to TRBJ2-4, with D maybe TRBD1 (6 bases). Trimming took off 5 bases at V and 7 bases at J, with 12 bases between the two ends. The CDR3 extends over 13 amino acids. Per germline, CDR1 LNHDA and CDR2 SQIVND (reference sequence). CDR3: CASSLTGWNIQYF. CDR3 DNA sequence: TGTGCCAGTAGTCTTACAGGGTGGAACATTCAGTACTTC.